These 9 T cell receptor beta chains were sequenced from one sample in a study of blood T cell repertoires in COVID-19. The data were produced by immunoSEQ multiplex PCR, yet TCRdb's version contains in-frame clones alone and is incomplete. The table lists some 150,000 clones, 80% of them singletons. What was sequenced was peripheral blood. The receptor source for this set is a man aged 60-69 years with acute or convalescent COVID-19.

CDR3: CASSGTGPHYGYTF. The CDR3 DNA reads TGTGCCAGCAGCGGGACAGGGCCTCACTATGGCTACACCTTC. The chain joins TRBV27 to TRBJ1-2; 9 nucleotides align to TRBD1. CDR3 length: 14 amino acids. The germline V gene encodes CDR1 MNHEY and CDR2 SMNVEV (reference sequence). V lost 6 bases and J lost 3; bases outside the gene matches: 5.

The rearrangement links TRBV20-1 to TRBJ2-3; 9 bases map to TRBD2. The CDR3 runs 14 residues. Germline V CDR1 and CDR2: DFQATT, SNEGSKA (reference sequence). Trimming cost V 3 bases and J 3 bases; bases outside gene matches: 4. CDR3 residues: CSASSSGSTDTQYF. CDR3 DNA: TGCAGTGCTAGTAGTAGCGGGAGTACAGATACGCAGTATTTT.

This clone was seen just once. This CDR3 is CASSSGLAGGQETQYF. The CDR3 DNA reads as TGTGCCAGCAGCTCAGGACTAGCGGGAGGACAAGAGACCCAGTACTTC. The chain recombines TRBV7-2 with TRBJ2-5; 14 nucleotides line up with TRBD2. This CDR3 spans 16 amino acids. Germline V gene lookup returns CDR1 SGHTA and CDR2 FQGNSA. Trimming took 4 bases from V and 2 from J; bases not matched to a gene: 3.

The count of this clone is one. The chain couples TRBV7-2 to TRBJ1-1; perhaps TRBD1 as D (5 bases). Deletions cut 4 bases from V and 1 base from J, with 10 bases between. The CDR3 contains 14 residues. Germline CDR1 and CDR2: SGHTA and FQGNSA. The CDR3 reads CASSSSTANTEAFF. The CDR3 nucleotides read TGTGCCAGCAGCTCATCGACAGCGAACACTGAAGCTTTCTTT. The entire variable domain, with the rest obtained from reference TRBV7-2 and TRBJ1-1, is as follows: GAGVSQSPSNKVTEKGKDVELRCDPISGHTALYWYRQSLGQGLEFLIYFQGNSAPDKSGLPSDRFSAERTGGSVSTLTIQRTQQEDSAVYLCASSSSTANTEAFFGQGTRLTVV.

This chain uses TRBV2 with TRBJ2-3, with TRBD1 as a possible D gene (6 bases). CDR1 and CDR2 (germline): SNHLY, FYNNEI. Trimming removed 6 bases from V and 3 bases from J, with 16 bases in between. The CDR3 is 15 amino acids. CDR3 sequence: CASSPGQTWTDTQYF. CDR3 DNA sequence: TGTGCCAGCAGCCCTGGACAGACCTGGACAGATACGCAGTATTTT.

This chain joins TRBV11-1 and TRBJ2-3; D might be TRBD2 (6 bases). Germline loops: CDR1 SGHAT, CDR2 FQDESV (reference sequence). Trimming cost V 2 bases and J 5 bases, with 17 bases left between them. This CDR3 comprises 16 residues. Written as DNA, the CDR3 is TGTGCCAGCAGCTTATACGGGACGGGAGCGGGAGATACGCAGTATTTT. Translated: CASSLYGTGAGDTQYF.

V is TRBV7-3 and J is TRBJ1-6; 7 nucleotides agree with TRBD1. The CDR3 runs to 16 residues. Germline assignment: CDR1 SGHTA and CDR2 FQGTGA. V trimming: 4 bases; J trimming: 7 bases; junction bases outside the gene matches: 10. The CDR3 nucleotides read TGTGCCAGCAGCTCCGGGCCTCCGACAGGGAATTCACCCCTCCACTTT. Its translation is CASSSGPPTGNSPLHF.

The J gene is TRBJ1-4, the V gene TRBV7-9; D gene unclear. From germline, CDR1 is SEHNR and CDR2 FQNEAQ (reference sequence). V was pared by 5 bases and J by 7 bases, with 11 bases between. The CDR3 covers 13 residues. The CDR3 reads CASSVVEGEKLFF. DNA for the CDR3: TGTGCCAGCAGCGTGGTTGAGGGTGAAAAACTGTTTTTT. The complete variable domain, with remaining parts taken from reference TRBV7-9 and TRBJ1-4, reads DTGVSQNPRHKITKRGQNVTFRCDPISEHNRLYWYRQTLGQGPEFLTYFQNEAQLEKSRLLSDRFSAERPKGSFSTLEIQRTEQGDSAMYLCASSVVEGEKLFFGSGTQLSVL.

The V and J genes are TRBV5-5 and TRBJ1-2; D may be TRBD1 (6 bases). Looked up from germline, CDR1 is SGHKS and CDR2 is YYEKEE (reference sequence). This CDR3 is built from 16 residues. Trimming pared 4 bases from V and 4 bases from J, leaving 20 bases between. Written as DNA, the CDR3 is TGTGCCAGCAGCCCTGGAGTGGCAGGGGCGAGCTATGGCTACACCTTC. Amino acid sequence: CASSPGVAGASYGYTF.